The clone carrying this T cell receptor beta chain was recorded many times. The data derive from a study of T cells in Graves' hyperthyroidism and ophthalmopathy. The CDR3 contains 12 residues. Germline lookup yields CDR1 DFQATT and CDR2 SNEGSKA (reference sequence). Trimming left V 3 bases short and J 4 bases short, with 9 bases between. TCR beta CDR3 regions were amplified from RNA transcripts. First-round RT-PCR of the TCR CDR3 relied on the HTBI primer set. TCRdb re-called the multiplex PCR reads through MiXCR, storing one row per CDR3 protein. The sample lists approximately 610,000 distinct CDR3 sequences, roughly 15% occurring once.

The sequencing sample was made of blood. The source is a woman in her forties with Graves' ophthalmopathy. V is TRBV20-1 and J is TRBJ2-5; D is unclear. The CDR3 loop reads CSASESGETQYF. The DNA of the CDR3 is TGCAGTGCTAGTGAGTCGGGAGAGACCCAGTACTTC.